A single sample gave rise to the 25 T cell receptor beta chains below, sequenced in a study of OX40 agonist ivuxolimab in advanced cancers. Sequencing was performed with immunoSEQ multiplex PCR; in TCRdb, only in-frame clones are kept and a portion is missing. The table has about 94,000 clones, around nine tenths seen once; the top ten hold 0.25% to 0.3%. The sequencing used CD4+ or CD8+ T cells sorted from blood, collected in a trial of the OX40 agonist ivuxolimab. The source of these receptors is an adult with an advanced solid tumor such as melanoma, head and neck, liver or kidney cancer.

This clone was found a few times. V is TRBV7-9 and J is TRBJ1-2; D uncertain. Trimming removed 5 bases at V and 3 bases at J, with 10 bases between. The CDR3 contains 13 residues. CDR1 SEHNR and CDR2 FQNEAQ come from the germline V gene (reference sequence). CDR3 in amino acids: CASSTRLYYGYTF. The CDR3 region has the DNA TGTGCCAGCAGCACAAGGCTATACTATGGCTACACCTTC. The whole variable domain, remainder taken from reference TRBV7-9 and TRBJ1-2, is DTGVSQNPRHKITKRGQNVTFRCDPISEHNRLYWYRQTLGQGPEFLTYFQNEAQLEKSRLLSDRFSAERPKGSFSTLEIQRTEQGDSAMYLCASSTRLYYGYTFGSGTRLTVV.

Comments on this clone: At one end, the junction sequence differs from germline, possibly due to a read error. The rearrangement uses TRBV7-8 and TRBJ1-1; 9 bases map to TRBD1. The CDR3 extends over 11 amino acids. Per germline, CDR1 SGHVS and CDR2 FQNEAQ. The DNA of the CDR3 is TGTGCCAGCAGCTCAGGAGGGACAGGGAATTTT. It encodes CASSSGGTGNF.

The chain joins TRBV7-9 to TRBJ2-7, with D possibly being TRBD1 (5 bases). The CDR3 totals 15 residues. Germline V gene data show CDR1 as SEHNR and CDR2 as FQNEAQ (reference sequence). Deletions cut 1 base from V and 2 bases from J, with 12 bases between. The CDR3 reads CASSLVRGRPYEQYF. CDR3 DNA sequence: TGTGCCAGCAGCTTAGTTAGGGGCCGTCCCTACGAGCAGTACTTC. Combining the CDR3 with reference TRBV7-9 and TRBJ2-7 gives the whole variable domain DTGVSQNPRHKITKRGQNVTFRCDPISEHNRLYWYRQTLGQGPEFLTYFQNEAQLEKSRLLSDRFSAERPKGSFSTLEIQRTEQGDSAMYLCASSLVRGRPYEQYFGPGTRLTVT.

The chain carries TRBV7-3 and TRBJ2-7, with 9 bases identical to TRBD1. The germline gives CDR1 SGHTA, CDR2 FQGTGA. The V gene end was trimmed by 6 bases and the J gene end by 9 bases; junction bases not matched to a gene: 9. The CDR3 is 13 residues long. DNA for the CDR3: TGTGCCAGCAGTCCTACAGGGGGCTGGTTGCAGTACTTC. It encodes CASSPTGGWLQYF.

The chain joins TRBV7-3 to TRBJ2-3, with no clear D. Trimming left V 4 bases short and J 2 bases short, with 7 bases between. This CDR3 spans 13 amino acids. Germline loops: CDR1 SGHTA, CDR2 FQGTGA. CDR3: CASSSTITDTQYF. The CDR3 DNA reads TGTGCCAGCAGCTCTACCATCACAGATACGCAGTATTTT.

The chain carries TRBV11-3 and TRBJ2-2; no definite D call. Germline CDR1 is SGHNT and CDR2 is YENEEA. The V end was cut by 1 base, the J end by 0 bases, with 0 bases between. The CDR3 covers 13 residues. CDR3 sequence reads: CASSLANTGELFF. The CDR3 DNA is TGTGCCAGCAGCTTAGCGAACACCGGGGAGCTGTTTTTT.

This chain uses TRBV9 with TRBJ2-1, with 7 bases lining up with TRBD2. The trim removed 0 bases at V and 2 bases at J, leaving 5 bases unmatched. Germline V CDR1 and CDR2: SGDLS, YYNGEE. The CDR3 spans 16 residues. CDR3 region: CASSVGPAGPYNEQFF. CDR3 DNA sequence: TGTGCCAGCAGCGTAGGGCCAGCGGGGCCCTACAATGAGCAGTTCTTC.

The chain carries TRBV27 and TRBJ2-7, with TRBD1 matching 8 bases. The germline V gene encodes CDR1 MNHEY and CDR2 SMNVEV (reference sequence). This CDR3 is built from 12 residues. With 3 bases clipped from V and 7 bases from J, the junction kept 2 bases outside the gene matches. Here the CDR3 DNA reads TGTGCCAGCAGTTTTCGGACAGGGGAGCAGTACTTC. It translates to CASSFRTGEQYF.

The chain uses TRBV9 and TRBJ2-1; weak D call: TRBD1 (6 bases). Per the germline V gene, CDR1 is SGDLS and CDR2 is YYNGEE. The V end was cut by 0 bases, the J end by 6 bases, with 16 bases between. The CDR3 runs 16 residues. This CDR3 reads CASSVVSTQGSNEQFF. The DNA for the CDR3 is TGTGCCAGCAGCGTAGTCTCTACACAGGGTTCCAATGAGCAGTTCTTC.

The rearrangement joins TRBV5-6 to TRBJ1-2; D call uncertain. The germline CDR1 and CDR2 sequences are SGHDT and YYEEEE. CDR3 length: 15 residues. V was trimmed by 0 bases and J by 4 bases, leaving 13 bases between them. CDR3 DNA sequence: TGTGCCAGCAGCTTGGTTGGCACCCGTACCTATGGCTACACCTTC. This translates into CASSLVGTRTYGYTF.

This chain uses TRBV10-1 with TRBJ2-3, with D possibly matching TRBD1 (5 bases). V lost 3 bases and J lost 0, with 10 bases in between. Germline V lookup: CDR1 WNHNN, CDR2 SYGVQD (reference sequence). The CDR3 sequence is 15 residues long. DNA of the CDR3: TGCGCCAGCAGTGATGCAGGGCCTAGCACAGATACGCAGTATTTT. The encoded protein is CASSDAGPSTDTQYF.

This chain's CDR3 is CASSPGTAPSYEQYF. CDR3 DNA sequence: TGCGCCAGCAGCCCGGGGACTGCCCCCTCCTACGAGCAGTACTTC. The V and J genes are TRBV5-1 and TRBJ2-7, with TRBD2 as a possible D gene (6 bases). This CDR3 comprises 15 residues. Germline values: CDR1 SGHRS, CDR2 YFSETQ. Between the trimmed V and J ends, which lost 4 bases and 0 bases, there was a span of 14 bases.

This chain links TRBV10-2 with TRBJ2-2; D uncertain. V gave up 4 bases and J gave up 7 bases, with 13 bases separating them. The CDR3 runs 14 residues. Germline loops: CDR1 WSHSY, CDR2 SAAADI. The CDR3 bases are TGCGCCAGCAGTGGGACCGTAGGATACGGGGAGCTGTTTTTT. Translation gives CASSGTVGYGELFF.

In DNA form, the CDR3 reads TGTGCCACCAGCAGAGATACGGGTTACCTTGGTGGCTACACCTTC. As protein: CATSRDTGYLGGYTF. J is TRBJ1-2 and V is TRBV15; D ambiguous. The CDR3 is 15 residues long. V dropped 0 bases and J dropped 7 bases, with 15 bases sitting between them. Germline lookup yields CDR1 LNHNV and CDR2 YYDKDF (reference sequence).

V is TRBV30 and J is TRBJ2-4; the D is unclear. From germline, CDR1 is GTSNPN and CDR2 SVGIG (reference sequence). Trimming took 0 bases from V and 7 from J, leaving 16 bases between them. This CDR3 is built from 15 residues. Written as DNA, the CDR3 is TGTGCCTGGAGTGTACCGGGCAGTTTTACTAACATTCAGTACTTC. This gives the protein CAWSVPGSFTNIQYF.

The CDR3 here is CASSIATGFQPQHF. CDR3 nucleotide sequence: TGTGCCAGTAGTATAGCGACAGGATTTCAGCCCCAGCATTTT. V and J are TRBV19 and TRBJ1-5; possible D gene TRBD1, 6 bases. Germline V gene data show CDR1 as LNHDA and CDR2 as SQIVND (reference sequence). The CDR3 spans 14 residues. V was clipped by 1 base and J by 6 bases, with 10 bases between them.

The rearrangement links TRBV6-5 to TRBJ1-4; D may be TRBD1 (6 bases). This CDR3 region has 16 residues. Trimming removed 0 bases from V and 3 bases from J, with 11 bases in between. Looked up from germline, CDR1 is MNHEY and CDR2 is SVGAGI. CDR3 sequence reads: CASSYSIGQSNEKLFF. DNA of the CDR3: TGTGCCAGCAGTTACTCGATTGGACAGTCTAATGAAAAACTGTTTTTT.

The chain employs TRBV5-1 and TRBJ1-1, with 8 bases that match TRBD1. Trimming removed 4 bases from V and 4 bases from J; junction bases left unmatched: 6. CDR1 is SGHRS and CDR2 is YFSETQ in the germline V gene. This CDR3 has 14 residues. The CDR3, as DNA: TGCGCCAGCAGCCGCGGACAGGGAGGCACTGAAGCTTTCTTT. Translation gives CASSRGQGGTEAFF.

This chain links TRBV6-5 with TRBJ1-4; D is possibly TRBD1 (5 bases). The V and J ends lost 6 bases and 3 bases respectively, with 14 bases between them. The germline CDR1 and CDR2 sequences are MNHEY and SVGAGI. This CDR3 contains 15 residues. The CDR3 nucleotides read TGTGCCAGCAGCCCCCAAGGGGCGTCTAATGAAAAACTGTTTTTT. It codes for CASSPQGASNEKLFF.

The rearrangement uses TRBV6-1 and TRBJ1-5, with D tentatively TRBD1 (5 bases). Germline values: CDR1 MNHNS, CDR2 SASEGT. The CDR3 has 15 residues. Trimming took 3 bases from V and 7 from J, leaving 16 bases between them. This chain's CDR3 is CASSEVGAGGQPQHF. CDR3 coding DNA: TGTGCCAGCAGTGAGGTCGGGGCGGGTGGGCAGCCCCAGCATTTT.

The rearrangement uses TRBV6-1 and TRBJ2-7, with 7 bases matching TRBD1. V trimming: 6 bases; J trimming: 1 base; junction bases outside the gene matches: 9. Germline V gene data show CDR1 as MNHNS and CDR2 as SASEGT. There are 15 residues in the CDR3. The CDR3 sequence is CASSVDGTASYEQYF. DNA for the CDR3: TGTGCCAGCAGCGTAGACGGGACAGCATCCTACGAGCAGTACTTC.

In its sample, this clone was seen a few times. The CDR3 DNA reads TGTGCCTGGAGGTACCTGCACAATGAGCAGTTCTTC. Translating gives CAWRYLHNEQFF. The genes are TRBV30 and TRBJ2-1; D is unresolved. This CDR3 comprises 12 residues. V was clipped by 3 bases and J by 5 bases, with 8 bases between them. CDR1 is GTSNPN and CDR2 is SVGIG in the germline V gene (reference sequence).

Details on this clone: The same CDR3 also results from other DNA sequences found in this sample. V gene TRBV27 combines with J gene TRBJ2-2; D possibly uses TRBD1 or TRBD2 (6 bases each). The V gene's germline CDR1 is MNHEY and CDR2 SMNVEV (reference sequence). The CDR3 has 13 residues. Trimming removed 5 bases from V and 8 bases from J, with 12 bases in between. The CDR3 DNA sequence: TGTGCCAGCAGTAAGGGGGGACGTGGGGAGCTGTTTTTT. Translated: CASSKGGRGELFF.

The chain combines TRBV7-8 with TRBJ2-7; 8 bases match TRBD1. The CDR3 consists of 15 residues. Germline-derived CDR1 and CDR2 are SGHVS and FQNEAQ. The trim removed 5 bases at V and 2 bases at J, leaving 8 bases unmatched. Here the CDR3 DNA reads TGTGCCAGCAGCCCGCCGGGACAGGTAACCTACGAGCAGTACTTC. It yields the protein CASSPPGQVTYEQYF.

The chain links TRBV7-2 to TRBJ1-5; 12 nucleotides agree with TRBD1. This CDR3 is built from 18 residues. V dropped 5 bases and J dropped 2; count of bases not matched to a gene: 10. Germline CDR1 SGHTA, CDR2 FQGNSA. CDR3 DNA sequence: TGTGCCAGCAGCCGCGGGACAGGGGGCGAACTGGGCAATCAGCCCCAGCATTTT. It is translated as CASSRGTGGELGNQPQHF.